The TCR beta chain described here comes from a study of blood T cell repertoires in COVID-19. Looking at the study overall: Spain, Italy and the United States supplied samples that represented acute and convalescent COVID-19.

Under the authors' procedure: Amplified reference gene primers provided the basis for estimating nucleated cell counts. Sequencing used immunoSEQ multiplex PCR; TCRdb keeps in-frame clones, though not all of them. V, J and clone size are taken as reported in that table, and D and trimming were inferred from the DNA itself. The sample consists of more than 40,000 clones, more than 75% of them appearing once. The sequenced material came from peripheral blood. The TCR was taken from a man in his fifties or sixties with active COVID-19.

CDR3 sequence: CASSSLGTGQNTIYF. The CDR3 DNA reads TGTGCCAGCAGCTCCCTCGGGACAGGGCAGAACACCATATATTTT. This sequence joins TRBV7-9 and TRBJ1-3, with 9 bases matching TRBD1. Trimming at V came to 4 bases and at J to 7 bases, leaving 8 bases not matched to a gene. This CDR3 region has 15 residues. Germline lookup yields CDR1 SEHNR and CDR2 FQNEAQ (reference sequence).